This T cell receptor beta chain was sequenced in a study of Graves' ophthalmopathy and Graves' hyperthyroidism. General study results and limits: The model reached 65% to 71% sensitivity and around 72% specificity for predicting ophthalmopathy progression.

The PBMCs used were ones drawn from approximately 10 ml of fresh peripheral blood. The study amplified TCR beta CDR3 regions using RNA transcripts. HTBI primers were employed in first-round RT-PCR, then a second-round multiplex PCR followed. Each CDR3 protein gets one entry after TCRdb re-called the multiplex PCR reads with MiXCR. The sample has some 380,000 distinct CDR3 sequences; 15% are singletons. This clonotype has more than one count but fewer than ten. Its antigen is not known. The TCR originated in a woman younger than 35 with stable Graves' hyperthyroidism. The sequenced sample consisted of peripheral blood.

The CDR3 sequence: CASSQESGRDTYEQYF. The CDR3 nucleotides are TGCGCCAGCAGCCAAGAATCCGGACGCGACACCTACGAGCAGTACTTC. The rearrangement links TRBV4-1 to TRBJ2-7; D remains unclear. The V and J ends lost 0 bases and 2 bases respectively, with 14 bases between them. Germline CDR1 and CDR2: MGHRA and YSYEKL. CDR3 length equals 16 residues.